This T cell receptor beta chain was observed in a study of early T cells in non-severe SARS-CoV-2 infection. About the study: With bulk RNA from unsorted whole blood as input, sequencing yielded unpaired chains.

The germline V gene encodes CDR1 WSHSY and CDR2 SAAADI. The ends lost 6 bases at V and 4 bases at J; junction bases unmatched: 4. The CDR3 loop spans 15 amino acids. This clonotype showed up just a few times. The antigen is not known. Findings and limits, study-wide: Anti-spike CD8 responses were favored by VDJdb matching, which missed private and CD4 specificities.

The TCR library protocol attached unique molecular identifiers to the individual cDNA molecules. TCRdb redid the calling of the 5' RACE reads with MiXCR, one entry per CDR3 protein. The table has roughly 60,000 distinct CDR3 sequences, 10% to 15% seen once. This clonotype was obtained from an adult who was a healthcare worker with PCR-confirmed SARS-CoV-2 infection or an uninfected control (not recorded which). Sequenced input: whole blood. The rearrangement links TRBV10-2 to TRBJ2-5, with 14 positions matching TRBD2. The CDR3 protein is CASRGLAGVGETQYF. CDR3 sequence (DNA): TGCGCCAGCAGGGGACTAGCGGGGGTAGGAGAGACCCAGTACTTC.